Each of the 28 T cell receptor beta chains below was sequenced from the same sample in a study of blood T cell repertoires in COVID-19. Libraries were prepared by immunoSEQ multiplex PCR; TCRdb keeps only in-frame clonotypes and omits some of them. The sample yields approximately 110,000 clones, 65% to 90% seen once. Input material: peripheral blood. These receptors came from a man of 80 years or more with acute or convalescent COVID-19.

This clone was picked up one time. This rearrangement joins TRBV7-2 to TRBJ1-5, with D unresolved. Deletions cut 2 bases from V and 9 bases from J, with 11 bases between. Germline V gene sequence: CDR1 SGHTA, CDR2 FQGNSA. The CDR3 loop spans 13 amino acids. The CDR3 protein is CASSLNSLGPQHF. CDR3 nucleotide sequence: TGTGCCAGCAGCTTAAACAGTTTGGGGCCCCAGCATTTT.

This CDR3 reads CASSLRLNSGDRETQYF. CDR3 DNA sequence: TGTGCCAGCAGTTTACGGCTGAATAGCGGGGACCGAGAGACCCAGTACTTC. The chain carries TRBV28 and TRBJ2-5, with 8 bases matching TRBD2. The trim removed 2 bases at V and 4 bases at J, leaving 12 bases unmatched. CDR1 and CDR2 from the germline V gene are MDHEN and SYDVKM. The CDR3 contains 17 residues. The complete variable domain, with remaining parts taken from reference TRBV28 and TRBJ2-5, reads DVKVTQSSRYLVKRTGEKVFLECVQDMDHENMFWYRQDPGLGLRLIYFSYDVKMKEKGDIPEGYSVSREKKERFSLILESASTNQTSMYLCASSLRLNSGDRETQYFGPGTRLLVL.

This clone was recorded once. The DNA of the CDR3 is TGTGCCAGCAGCTTTCAGACAGGTGGTAATTCACCCCTCCACTTT. Encoded protein: CASSFQTGGNSPLHF. J is TRBJ1-6 and V is TRBV6-6, with D tentatively TRBD1 (6 bases). Germline CDR1 reads MNHNY; CDR2 reads SVGAGI (reference sequence). The CDR3 has 15 residues. Trimming pared 6 bases from V and 6 bases from J, leaving 15 bases between.

This clone came up once. The gene calls are TRBV18 and TRBJ2-3; 7 nucleotides agree with TRBD1. Germline V gives CDR1 KGHSH, CDR2 LQKENI. V shed 3 bases, J shed 2 bases, and the junction held 8 bases outside the gene matches. The CDR3 runs to 16 residues. CDR3 sequence reads: CASSPLNQGVTDTQYF. DNA of the CDR3: TGTGCCAGCTCACCTTTAAACCAGGGGGTCACAGATACGCAGTATTTT.

The chain recombines TRBV20-1 with TRBJ1-2, with no clear D. The V gene's germline CDR1 is DFQATT and CDR2 SNEGSKA (reference sequence). CDR3 size: 10 residues. V was cut by 5 bases and J by 8 bases, with 9 bases left in between. The CDR3 bases are TGCAGTGCTTTCCGCTACGGCTACACCTTC. Its protein is CSAFRYGYTF.

This chain connects TRBV29-1 to TRBJ2-5, with TRBD1 as a possible D gene (8 bases). CDR3 length: 15 amino acids. V was trimmed by 3 bases and J by 1 base, leaving 15 bases between them. Germline V gene lookup returns CDR1 SQVTM and CDR2 ANQGSEA. The CDR3 coding sequence is TGCAGCGTTGAGCGGGGGACAGGCGTCCAAGAGACCCAGTACTTC. Amino acid sequence: CSVERGTGVQETQYF. The whole variable domain, filled in from reference TRBV29-1 and TRBJ2-5, reads SAVISQKPSRDICQRGTSLTIQCQVDSQVTMMFWYRQQPGQSLTLIATANQGSEATYESGFVIDKFPISRPNLTFSTLTVSNMSPEDSSIYLCSVERGTGVQETQYFGPGTRLLVL.

The gene calls are TRBV29-1 and TRBJ1-2; TRBD1 matches at 7 bases. This CDR3 is built from 15 residues. Germline assignment: CDR1 SQVTM and CDR2 ANQGSEA. V shed 1 base, J shed 6 bases, and the junction held 11 bases outside the gene matches. DNA of the CDR3: TGCAGCGTTGAAGTTATATCGACAGGGTGGGATGGCTACACCTTC. This encodes CSVEVISTGWDGYTF. Full variable domain (missing parts from reference TRBV29-1 and TRBJ1-2): SAVISQKPSRDICQRGTSLTIQCQVDSQVTMMFWYRQQPGQSLTLIATANQGSEATYESGFVIDKFPISRPNLTFSTLTVSNMSPEDSSIYLCSVEVISTGWDGYTFGSGTRLTVV.

This rearrangement joins TRBV25-1 to TRBJ1-4; no reliable D call. CDR3 length: 11 residues. The germline V and J ends were trimmed by 10 bases and 8 bases, with 11 bases remaining between them. CDR1 MGHDK and CDR2 SYGVNS come from the germline V gene. CDR3 in DNA: TGTGCCACCTTTCATCGGGAAAAACTGTTTTTT. It translates to CATFHREKLFF.

The chain joins TRBV29-1 to TRBJ1-2; the D gene is possibly TRBD1 (5 bases). Germline loops: CDR1 SQVTM, CDR2 ANQGSEA. CDR3 length: 13 amino acids. Trimming removed 2 bases from V and 5 bases from J, with 12 bases in between. The chain's CDR3 is CSVELPGVYGYTF. CDR3 DNA sequence: TGCAGCGTTGAACTCCCGGGGGTTTATGGCTACACCTTC.

The chain couples TRBV19 to TRBJ1-2, with 10 nucleotides matching TRBD1. V lost 2 bases to trimming and J lost 7 bases; unmatched junction nucleotides: 7. In germline, CDR1 is LNHDA, CDR2 SQIVND (reference sequence). The CDR3 is made up of 15 amino acids. The CDR3 DNA is TGTGCCAGTAGTATACCGGGACAGGGGATACCTGGCTACACCTTC. Amino acids: CASSIPGQGIPGYTF. The entire variable domain, with the rest obtained from reference TRBV19 and TRBJ1-2, is as follows: DGGITQSPKYLFRKEGQNVTLSCEQNLNHDAMYWYRQDPGQGLRLIYYSQIVNDFQKGDIAEGYSVSREKKESFPLTVTSAQKNPTAFYLCASSIPGQGIPGYTFGSGTRLTVV.

This chain joins TRBV11-2 and TRBJ2-3, with 10 bases lining up with TRBD2. Germline assignment: CDR1 SGHAT and CDR2 FQNNGV. After removal of 4 bases from V and 0 bases from J, the junction contained 4 bases not matched to a gene. The CDR3 is 16 amino acids. CDR3 in amino acids: CASSSVLAGSTDTQYF. The CDR3 bases are TGTGCCAGCAGCTCCGTACTAGCGGGGAGCACAGATACGCAGTATTTT.

The V call is TRBV6-6, the J call TRBJ1-1; 8 bases fit TRBD1. This CDR3 is 15 amino acids long. J gave up 1 base and V 2 bases, and 3 bases lay outside the gene matches. The germline gives CDR1 MNHNY, CDR2 SVGAGI (reference sequence). For the CDR3, the DNA is TGTGCCAGCAGTTACCGAGGACAGGGGAACACTGAAGCTTTCTTT. Translated, it gives CASSYRGQGNTEAFF.

The rearrangement uses TRBV12-3 or TRBV12-4 and TRBJ2-7; D is perhaps TRBD1 (6 bases). The CDR3 runs 13 residues. The V end lost 3 bases, the J end lost 2 bases, and 8 bases lay between the germline ends. In DNA, the CDR3 is TGTGCCAGCAGTTTTGGGGACACCTACGAGCAGTACTTC. Translated, it gives CASSFGDTYEQYF.

This clone occurred once. The V gene is TRBV5-4, the J gene TRBJ1-2, with D tentatively TRBD1 (5 bases). Germline CDR1 SGHNT, CDR2 YYREEE (reference sequence). The ends were cut back, 6 bases at V and 0 bases at J, with 18 bases in the middle. The CDR3 totals 16 residues. The CDR3 reads CASIPRPQGSNYGYTF. The DNA of the CDR3 is TGTGCCAGCATCCCACGTCCTCAGGGTTCTAACTATGGCTACACCTTC.

In its sample, this clone was seen a few times. The chain has TRBV19 and TRBJ2-3, with 11 bases aligning to TRBD2. CDR1 is LNHDA, CDR2 SQIVND, per germline (reference sequence). V lost 6 bases, J lost 1 base, and 9 bases stayed unmatched. The CDR3 contains 17 residues. CDR3: CASSQLSGRVGTDTQYF. The CDR3 DNA reads as TGTGCCAGTAGCCAACTTAGCGGGAGGGTGGGCACAGATACGCAGTATTTT.

This chain joins TRBV5-6 and TRBJ2-3; possible D gene TRBD2, 6 bases. Per the germline V gene, CDR1 is SGHDT and CDR2 is YYEEEE. This CDR3 has 15 residues. Trimming cost V 4 bases and J 1 base, with 13 bases left between them. The CDR3: CASSVGASGTDTQYF. CDR3 nucleotide sequence: TGTGCCAGCAGCGTAGGTGCTAGCGGCACAGATACGCAGTATTTT.

This clone was seen only once. The V and J genes are TRBV9 and TRBJ2-7, with D perhaps TRBD1 (6 bases). The CDR3 is 13 residues long. V gave up 3 bases and J gave up 6 bases, with 13 bases separating them. Germline V gene lookup returns CDR1 SGDLS and CDR2 YYNGEE. The CDR3 loop reads CASSARGASEQYF. In DNA form, the CDR3 reads TGTGCCAGCAGCGCCAGGGGAGCTAGCGAGCAGTACTTC.

The chain joins TRBV18 to TRBJ2-1; 7 nucleotides match TRBD1. Trimming cost V 1 base and J 7 bases; bases outside gene matches: 1. This CDR3 comprises 13 residues. Germline loops: CDR1 KGHSH, CDR2 LQKENI. The CDR3 DNA follows: TGTGCCAGCTCACCACAGGGGGCTAATGAGCAGTTCTTC. Translating it yields CASSPQGANEQFF.

The chain couples TRBV18 to TRBJ2-1, with TRBD2 matching 14 bases. CDR1 and CDR2 (germline): KGHSH, LQKENI. This CDR3 is 16 amino acids long. V was pared by 0 bases and J by 10 bases, with 5 bases of the junction left unmatched. DNA of the CDR3: TGTGCCAGCTCACCACCGGGACTAGCGGGAGTGGGCGAGCAGTTCTTC. Translation: CASSPPGLAGVGEQFF.

The chain is built from TRBV7-9 and TRBJ1-1; TRBD1 matches 7 bases. The CDR3 runs to 16 residues. Germline-derived CDR1 and CDR2 are SEHNR and FQNEAQ (reference sequence). V lost 7 bases, J lost 4 bases, and 15 bases stayed unmatched. CDR3 residues: CASNDRDLRRGTEAFF. The CDR3 nucleotides are TGTGCCAGCAACGACAGGGACCTCCGGAGGGGCACTGAAGCTTTCTTT.

The gene calls are TRBV19 and TRBJ1-4; D gene unclear. Germline V lookup: CDR1 LNHDA, CDR2 SQIVND (reference sequence). The CDR3 is 13 residues long. Deletions cut 3 bases from V and 6 bases from J, with 8 bases between. CDR3 residues: CASSIQVHEKLFF. Here the CDR3 DNA reads TGTGCCAGTAGTATTCAGGTTCATGAAAAACTGTTTTTT.

V usage is TRBV5-1 and J usage is TRBJ2-2; the match to TRBD1 covers 11 bases. Per the germline V gene, CDR1 is SGHRS and CDR2 is YFSETQ. V gave up 0 bases and J gave up 4 bases; unmatched junction bases: 2. The CDR3 sequence is 16 residues long. The CDR3 loop reads CASSLDGTGGTGELFF. The CDR3 DNA reads as TGCGCCAGCAGCTTGGATGGGACAGGGGGCACCGGGGAGCTGTTTTTT.

The J gene is TRBJ1-1, the V gene TRBV6-5; 9 nucleotides align to TRBD1. The CDR3 is 15 residues long. The germline V gene encodes CDR1 MNHEY and CDR2 SVGAGI. V gave up 2 bases and J gave up 11 bases; unmatched junction bases: 12. The CDR3 here is CASSYRYGQGSKAFF. The CDR3 DNA is TGTGCCAGCAGTTACCGCTACGGACAGGGGAGTAAGGCTTTCTTT.

The chain links TRBV29-1 to TRBJ1-1; TRBD1 might be the D (5 bases). Germline V gene lookup returns CDR1 SQVTM and CDR2 ANQGSEA. The V end lost 6 bases, the J end lost 1 base, and 12 bases lay between the germline ends. The CDR3 totals 13 residues. For the CDR3, the DNA is TGCAGCGTCAGAACAGGTACGAACACTGAAGCTTTCTTT. This sequence encodes CSVRTGTNTEAFF.

This rearrangement joins TRBV19 to TRBJ1-1; D perhaps matches TRBD1 (6 bases). Germline V gives CDR1 LNHDA, CDR2 SQIVND (reference sequence). The CDR3 sequence is 15 residues long. V lost 5 bases and J lost 8, with 21 bases in between. Here the CDR3 reads CASSSYTPRQVEAFF. CDR3 sequence (DNA): TGTGCCAGTAGTTCGTATACCCCTCGACAGGTGGAAGCTTTCTTT.

The chain couples TRBV7-3 to TRBJ2-3; 11 nucleotides match TRBD2. Germline CDR1 and CDR2: SGHTA and FQGTGA. V lost 5 bases to trimming and J lost 7 bases; unmatched junction nucleotides: 11. The CDR3 runs to 16 residues. CDR3 protein: CASSGGGTSGRNTQYF. CDR3 DNA: TGTGCCAGCAGCGGGGGCGGAACTAGCGGGAGAAATACGCAGTATTTT.

The chain employs TRBV28 and TRBJ1-1; 7 nucleotides line up with TRBD1. There are 14 residues in the CDR3. J lost 7 bases, V lost 7 bases, and 12 bases had no gene match. Germline loops: CDR1 MDHEN, CDR2 SYDVKM. CDR3 amino acids: CASISGQATGEAFF. Written as DNA, the CDR3 is TGTGCCAGCATCTCCGGACAGGCGACAGGTGAAGCTTTCTTT. The full variable domain, its missing parts supplied by reference TRBV28 and TRBJ1-1, is DVKVTQSSRYLVKRTGEKVFLECVQDMDHENMFWYRQDPGLGLRLIYFSYDVKMKEKGDIPEGYSVSREKKERFSLILESASTNQTSMYLCASISGQATGEAFFGQGTRLTVV.

Only one count was recorded for this clone. The chain joins TRBV18 to TRBJ2-3; 13 bases fit TRBD2. Germline CDR1 KGHSH, CDR2 LQKENI. The CDR3 loop spans 15 amino acids. The junction had 5 bases not matched to a gene; V was cut back by 6 bases and J by 5 bases. CDR3 coding DNA: TGTGCCAGCTCTCCCGGACTAGCGGGAGAAGATACGCAGTATTTT. It encodes CASSPGLAGEDTQYF.